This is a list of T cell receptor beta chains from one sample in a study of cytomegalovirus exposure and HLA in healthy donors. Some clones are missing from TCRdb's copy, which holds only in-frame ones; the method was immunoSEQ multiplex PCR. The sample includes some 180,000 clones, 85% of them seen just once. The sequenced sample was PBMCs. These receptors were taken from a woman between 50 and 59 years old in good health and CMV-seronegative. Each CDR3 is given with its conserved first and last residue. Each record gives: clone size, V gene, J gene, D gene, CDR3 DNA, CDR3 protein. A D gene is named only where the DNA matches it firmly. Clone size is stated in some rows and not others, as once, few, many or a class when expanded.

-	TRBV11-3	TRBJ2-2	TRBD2	TGTGCCAGCAGCTTAGAGGGGGGGGTCTCCGGGGAGCTGTTTTTT	CASSLEGGVSGELFF
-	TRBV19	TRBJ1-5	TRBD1	TGTGCCAGTAGTATAGTTGACAGGGGAAGCAATCAGCCCCAGCATTTT	CASSIVDRGSNQPQHF
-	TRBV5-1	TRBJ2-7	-	TGCGCCAGCAGCTTGGACACCTACGAGCAGTACTTC	CASSLDTYEQYF
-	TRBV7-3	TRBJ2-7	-	TGTGCCAGCAGCTTAGGCCCCAGGGACGAGCAGTACTTC	CASSLGPRDEQYF
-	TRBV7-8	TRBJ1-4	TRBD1	TGTGCCAGCAGCTTAGTGGACAGGGGGGAAAAACTGTTTTTT	CASSLVDRGEKLFF
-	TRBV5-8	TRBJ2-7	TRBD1	TGTGCCAGCAGCTTGGTATGGGGGACAGGGATATACGAGCAGTACTTC	CASSLVWGTGIYEQYF
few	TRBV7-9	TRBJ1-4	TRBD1	TGTGCCAGCAGCTATGGGACAGGTTTTTCGACTAATGAAAAACTGTTTTTT	CASSYGTGFSTNEKLFF
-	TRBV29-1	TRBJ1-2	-	TGCAGCGTTGAATCCGGGGGGCCTAACTATGGCTACACCTTC	CSVESGGPNYGYTF
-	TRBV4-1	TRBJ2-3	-	TGCGCCAGCAGCCAAGTGATAACGGGAGAACCAGATACGCAGTATTTT	CASSQVITGEPDTQYF
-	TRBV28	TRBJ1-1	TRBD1	TGTGCCAGCAGTGAACGCGGGACAGGGGGCAACACTGAAGCTTTCTTT	CASSERGTGGNTEAFF
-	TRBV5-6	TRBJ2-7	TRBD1	TGTGCCAGCAGACCCGGACAGGGTCGCGAGCAGTACTTC	CASRPGQGREQYF
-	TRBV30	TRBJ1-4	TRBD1	TGTGCCTGGAGGGACAGGGGGGATGAAAAACTGTTTTTT	CAWRDRGDEKLFF
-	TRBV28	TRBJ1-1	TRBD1	TGTGCCAGCAGTCACAGGACAGGGGGCATCACTGAAGCTTTCTTT	CASSHRTGGITEAFF
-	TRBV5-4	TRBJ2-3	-	TGTGCCAGCAGCTTGGGAGGTGCTAGCACAGATACGCAGTATTTT	CASSLGGASTDTQYF
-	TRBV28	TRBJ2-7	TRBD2	TGTGCCAGCAGCTTAACTAGCGGAGGCCTCTTCTACGAGCAGTACTTC	CASSLTSGGLFYEQYF
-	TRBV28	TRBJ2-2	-	TGTGCCAGCAGTTTAGACTCCACCGGGGAGCTGTTTTTT	CASSLDSTGELFF
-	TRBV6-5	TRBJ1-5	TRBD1	TGTGCCAGCAGTTACTCCGGACAGGGCAATCAGCCCCAGCATTTT	CASSYSGQGNQPQHF
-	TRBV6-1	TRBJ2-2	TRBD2	TGTGCCAGCAGTGAAGCGGGCGGGAGGGCCCTCTGGACCGGGGAGCTGTTTTTT	CASSEAGGRALWTGELFF
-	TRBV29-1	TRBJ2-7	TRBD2	TGCAGCGCTAGGTCCTACGGACTAGCGGGAGGCCCCACCTACGAGCAGTACTTC	CSARSYGLAGGPTYEQYF
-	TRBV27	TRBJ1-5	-	TGTGCCAGCAGTTTGGCAGGCAGTTATCAACCCCAGCATTTT	CASSLAGSYQPQHF
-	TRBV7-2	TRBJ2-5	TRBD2	TGTGCCAGCAGCTTAGATAGCGGGAGGGTTCAAGAGACCCAGTACTTC	CASSLDSGRVQETQYF